This is a list of T cell receptor beta chains from one sample in a study of blood T cell repertoires in COVID-19. Assay used: immunoSEQ multiplex PCR; TCRdb lists only in-frame clones, some missing. The sample lists around 330,000 clones; around nine tenths were seen once. The specimen was PBMCs or T cells enriched from blood (not recorded which). Source of these receptors: a man in his 60s who had recovered from COVID-19. Both conserved end residues are part of each CDR3. The D gene is left open where the match is weak. Expanded clones are given a class, and other clones once, few, many or no size at all.

v_gene: TRBV7-9; d_gene: -; j_gene: TRBJ2-7; abundance: -; CDR3nt: TGTGCCAGCAGAACTGACAGGAACGAGCAGTACTTC; CDR3aa: CASRTDRNEQYF
v_gene: TRBV24-1; d_gene: -; j_gene: TRBJ1-5; abundance: -; CDR3nt: TGTGCCACCAGTGGAAGACAGGATTATCAGCCCCAGCATTTT; CDR3aa: CATSGRQDYQPQHF
v_gene: TRBV7-2; d_gene: -; j_gene: TRBJ1-1; abundance: -; CDR3nt: TGTGCCAGCAGGTTAGTGCAGGGCAGTAACACTGAAGCTTTCTTT; CDR3aa: CASRLVQGSNTEAFF
v_gene: TRBV5-1; d_gene: -; j_gene: TRBJ2-1; abundance: -; CDR3nt: TGCGCCAGCAGCTTGTCCCGCAGTGAGCAGTTCTTC; CDR3aa: CASSLSRSEQFF
v_gene: TRBV18; d_gene: TRBD1; j_gene: TRBJ1-6; abundance: -; CDR3nt: TGTGCCAGCTCACCGGGACAGGGAAATTCACCCCTCCACTTT; CDR3aa: CASSPGQGNSPLHF
v_gene: TRBV19; d_gene: -; j_gene: TRBJ1-5; abundance: -; CDR3nt: TGTGCCAGTAGATCGGGAGGGGGAGGTCAGCCCCAGCATTTT; CDR3aa: CASRSGGGGQPQHF
v_gene: TRBV6-5; d_gene: -; j_gene: TRBJ2-5; abundance: -; CDR3nt: TGTGCCAGCGTACGAGGGCTCCAAGAGACCCAGTACTTC; CDR3aa: CASVRGLQETQYF
v_gene: TRBV19; d_gene: -; j_gene: TRBJ1-1; abundance: -; CDR3nt: TGTGCCAGTAGTATCGGGTGGGGGGTGAACACTGAAGCTTTCTTT; CDR3aa: CASSIGWGVNTEAFF
v_gene: TRBV30; d_gene: -; j_gene: TRBJ2-1; abundance: -; CDR3nt: TGTGCCTGGAGGAGGGACAATGAGCAGTTCTTC; CDR3aa: CAWRRDNEQFF
v_gene: TRBV29-1; d_gene: TRBD1; j_gene: TRBJ1-4; abundance: -; CDR3nt: TGCAGCGTCGACGAGACAGGGAGTTTGTTTTTT; CDR3aa: CSVDETGSLFF
v_gene: TRBV4-2; d_gene: -; j_gene: TRBJ1-5; abundance: -; CDR3nt: TGTGCCAGCAGCCAAGATACGGGTCAGCCCCAGCATTTT; CDR3aa: CASSQDTGQPQHF
v_gene: TRBV7-2; d_gene: -; j_gene: TRBJ2-7; abundance: -; CDR3nt: TGTGCCAGCAGCTTATGGCAGGGGCCTGGCTACGAGCAGTACTTC; CDR3aa: CASSLWQGPGYEQYF
v_gene: TRBV7-2; d_gene: TRBD2; j_gene: TRBJ2-3; abundance: -; CDR3nt: TGTGCCAGCAGCTTATTTTGGCGGGGGGGAGCAGATACGCAGTATTTT; CDR3aa: CASSLFWRGGADTQYF
v_gene: TRBV6-5; d_gene: -; j_gene: TRBJ1-6; abundance: -; CDR3nt: TGTGCCAGTAAACAGGGTTGGAATTCACCCCTCCACTTT; CDR3aa: CASKQGWNSPLHF
v_gene: TRBV19; d_gene: -; j_gene: TRBJ1-3; abundance: -; CDR3nt: TGTGCCAGTAGTCCCTACCCCCGGTGGGGAGGGATTGGTGACACCATATATTTT; CDR3aa: CASSPYPRWGGIGDTIYF
v_gene: TRBV5-1; d_gene: TRBD1; j_gene: TRBJ1-4; abundance: -; CDR3nt: TGCGCCAGCAGCGACGGGACAGGGTATGAAAAACTGTTTTTT; CDR3aa: CASSDGTGYEKLFF
v_gene: TRBV5-6; d_gene: -; j_gene: TRBJ1-3; abundance: -; CDR3nt: TGTGCCAGCAGCTTGGTAGGCCCCGGAGGGCCGTCTGGAAACACCATATATTTT; CDR3aa: CASSLVGPGGPSGNTIYF
v_gene: TRBV30; d_gene: -; j_gene: TRBJ1-5; abundance: -; CDR3nt: TGTGCCTGGAGTGAAACAGCTAATCAGCCCCAGCATTTT; CDR3aa: CAWSETANQPQHF
v_gene: TRBV27; d_gene: TRBD2; j_gene: TRBJ2-3; abundance: -; CDR3nt: TGTGCCAGCAGGGCTCAAAGGATGGAGCGGGGCCACACAGATACGCAGTATTTT; CDR3aa: CASRAQRMERGHTDTQYF
v_gene: TRBV30; d_gene: TRBD1; j_gene: TRBJ2-5; abundance: -; CDR3nt: TGTGCCTGGAAAACAGGGGACGAAGAGACCCAGTACTTC; CDR3aa: CAWKTGDEETQYF
v_gene: TRBV6-1; d_gene: -; j_gene: TRBJ2-7; abundance: -; CDR3nt: TGTGCCAGCAGTTTATCCAGTATCGCCTACGAGCAGTACTTC; CDR3aa: CASSLSSIAYEQYF
v_gene: TRBV27; d_gene: -; j_gene: TRBJ2-7; abundance: few; CDR3nt: TGTGCCACCACACCCACCCGGGGGTCCTACGAGCAGTACTTC; CDR3aa: CATTPTRGSYEQYF
v_gene: TRBV5-6; d_gene: TRBD2; j_gene: TRBJ2-1; abundance: -; CDR3nt: TGTGCCAGCAGCTTGGGGCCCCCCATAGCGGGGGGGCTTAATGAGCAGTTCTTC; CDR3aa: CASSLGPPIAGGLNEQFF
v_gene: TRBV6-5; d_gene: -; j_gene: TRBJ2-7; abundance: -; CDR3nt: TGTGCCAGCAGAAGCTATCATTACGAGCAGTACTTC; CDR3aa: CASRSYHYEQYF
v_gene: TRBV27; d_gene: -; j_gene: TRBJ2-7; abundance: once; CDR3nt: TGTGCCAGCAGTTTACGGCGGCAAAGCTACGAGCAGTACTTC; CDR3aa: CASSLRRQSYEQYF
v_gene: TRBV18; d_gene: TRBD2; j_gene: TRBJ2-3; abundance: -; CDR3nt: TGTGCCAGCTCACCTGGAGCGGGAGGCGATACGCAGTATTTT; CDR3aa: CASSPGAGGDTQYF
v_gene: TRBV7-2; d_gene: TRBD1; j_gene: TRBJ1-6; abundance: -; CDR3nt: TGTGCCAGCAGCTTAGGGGACAGGGGTGGGTCACCCCTCCACTTT; CDR3aa: CASSLGDRGGSPLHF
v_gene: TRBV7-9; d_gene: -; j_gene: TRBJ2-1; abundance: -; CDR3nt: TGTGCCAGCAGCTTAGTGAGAATTTTCAATGAGCAGTTCTTC; CDR3aa: CASSLVRIFNEQFF
v_gene: TRBV3-1/TRBV3-2; d_gene: TRBD1; j_gene: TRBJ1-3; abundance: -; CDR3nt: TGTGCCAGCAGCCGGACAGGGTCTGGGAACACCATATATTTT; CDR3aa: CASSRTGSGNTIYF
v_gene: TRBV9; d_gene: TRBD2; j_gene: TRBJ2-7; abundance: -; CDR3nt: TGTGCCAGCAGCCTGAGCGGGGACGCGCTGAGCGAGCAGTACTTC; CDR3aa: CASSLSGDALSEQYF
v_gene: TRBV9; d_gene: TRBD1; j_gene: TRBJ2-1; abundance: -; CDR3nt: TGTGCCAGCAGCGTTTCGGGACAGTCCTACAATGAGCAGTTCTTC; CDR3aa: CASSVSGQSYNEQFF
v_gene: TRBV19; d_gene: TRBD1; j_gene: TRBJ1-1; abundance: -; CDR3nt: TGTGCCAGTAGTCATAAGGGGGCGTACACTGAAGCTTTCTTT; CDR3aa: CASSHKGAYTEAFF
v_gene: TRBV30; d_gene: -; j_gene: TRBJ1-3; abundance: -; CDR3nt: TGTGCCTGGGGACAGATTGGAAACACCATATATTTT; CDR3aa: CAWGQIGNTIYF
v_gene: TRBV9; d_gene: -; j_gene: TRBJ1-3; abundance: -; CDR3nt: TGTGCCAGCAGCGTAGCAGGGGCTGGAAACACCATATATTTT; CDR3aa: CASSVAGAGNTIYF
v_gene: TRBV4-1; d_gene: TRBD1; j_gene: TRBJ1-1; abundance: -; CDR3nt: TGCGCCAGCAACCCAAGACAGGGGGACGCGGCTGAAGCTTTCTTT; CDR3aa: CASNPRQGDAAEAFF
v_gene: TRBV27; d_gene: -; j_gene: TRBJ2-5; abundance: -; CDR3nt: TGTGCCAGTAAGAGAGCGCGGGCACAAGAGACCCAGTACTTC; CDR3aa: CASKRARAQETQYF
v_gene: TRBV5-8; d_gene: TRBD2; j_gene: TRBJ2-2; abundance: -; CDR3nt: TGTGCCAGCAGCAGTAGGACTAGCGGGAGCCACGGGGAGCTGTTTTTT; CDR3aa: CASSSRTSGSHGELFF
v_gene: TRBV9; d_gene: -; j_gene: TRBJ1-3; abundance: -; CDR3nt: TGTGCCAGCAGCGCGGGGGCTGGAAACACCATATATTTT; CDR3aa: CASSAGAGNTIYF
v_gene: TRBV7-9; d_gene: -; j_gene: TRBJ1-1; abundance: -; CDR3nt: TGTGCCACGGCGAGGAGGTCGGAAGCTTTCTTT; CDR3aa: CATARRSEAFF
v_gene: TRBV18; d_gene: -; j_gene: TRBJ2-3; abundance: -; CDR3nt: TGTGCCAGCTCACCGGGCCAGGGGATAAACCCAGATACGCAGTATTTT; CDR3aa: CASSPGQGINPDTQYF
v_gene: TRBV7-9; d_gene: -; j_gene: TRBJ2-4; abundance: -; CDR3nt: TGTGCCAGCACCACGGACAGTAAAAACATTCAGTACTTC; CDR3aa: CASTTDSKNIQYF
v_gene: TRBV30; d_gene: TRBD1; j_gene: TRBJ1-5; abundance: -; CDR3nt: TGTGCCTGGGCCCTGACAGGGTTGAGCAATCAGCCCCAGCATTTT; CDR3aa: CAWALTGLSNQPQHF
v_gene: TRBV7-8; d_gene: -; j_gene: TRBJ2-3; abundance: -; CDR3nt: TGTGCCAGCAGCCCTCCATGGCCCGACACAGATACGCAGTATTTT; CDR3aa: CASSPPWPDTDTQYF
v_gene: TRBV4-1; d_gene: -; j_gene: TRBJ1-1; abundance: once; CDR3nt: TGCGCCAGCAGCCAAGAAACTCGGAACACTGAAGCTTTCTTT; CDR3aa: CASSQETRNTEAFF
v_gene: TRBV10-2; d_gene: -; j_gene: TRBJ2-2; abundance: few; CDR3nt: TGCGCCAGCAGCGGGTCGGCAAACACCGGGGAGCTGTTTTTT; CDR3aa: CASSGSANTGELFF
v_gene: TRBV6-5; d_gene: -; j_gene: TRBJ1-3; abundance: -; CDR3nt: TGTGCCAGCAGTTACTCCGGGGTGTCCGGAAACACCATATATTTT; CDR3aa: CASSYSGVSGNTIYF
v_gene: TRBV5-1; d_gene: -; j_gene: TRBJ2-5; abundance: once; CDR3nt: TGCGCCAGCAGCTTCAATCAGGGAGAGACCCAGTACTTC; CDR3aa: CASSFNQGETQYF
v_gene: TRBV6-1; d_gene: -; j_gene: TRBJ2-3; abundance: -; CDR3nt: TGTGCCAGCAGTGATTACCTAGCGCAAGGGAATACGCAGTATTTT; CDR3aa: CASSDYLAQGNTQYF
v_gene: TRBV24-1; d_gene: TRBD2; j_gene: TRBJ2-1; abundance: few; CDR3nt: TGTGCCACCAGTGATTTGCTAGCGGGAGACAATGAGCAGTTCTTC; CDR3aa: CATSDLLAGDNEQFF
v_gene: TRBV5-4; d_gene: TRBD1; j_gene: TRBJ1-2; abundance: -; CDR3nt: TGTGCCAGCAGCCTGGGAGGACAGGGAGACTATGGCTACACCTTC; CDR3aa: CASSLGGQGDYGYTF
v_gene: TRBV3-1/TRBV3-2; d_gene: -; j_gene: TRBJ1-1; abundance: -; CDR3nt: TGTGCCAGCAGCCGGTTCGGGGGGACTGAAGCTTTCTTT; CDR3aa: CASSRFGGTEAFF
v_gene: TRBV7-9; d_gene: TRBD1; j_gene: TRBJ1-4; abundance: -; CDR3nt: TGTGCCAGCAGCTACAGGGGAACTAATGAAAAACTGTTTTTT; CDR3aa: CASSYRGTNEKLFF
v_gene: TRBV7-2; d_gene: -; j_gene: TRBJ1-1; abundance: -; CDR3nt: TGTGCCAGCAGCGGGGGTCCCGGGAGGAACACTGAAGCTTTCTTT; CDR3aa: CASSGGPGRNTEAFF